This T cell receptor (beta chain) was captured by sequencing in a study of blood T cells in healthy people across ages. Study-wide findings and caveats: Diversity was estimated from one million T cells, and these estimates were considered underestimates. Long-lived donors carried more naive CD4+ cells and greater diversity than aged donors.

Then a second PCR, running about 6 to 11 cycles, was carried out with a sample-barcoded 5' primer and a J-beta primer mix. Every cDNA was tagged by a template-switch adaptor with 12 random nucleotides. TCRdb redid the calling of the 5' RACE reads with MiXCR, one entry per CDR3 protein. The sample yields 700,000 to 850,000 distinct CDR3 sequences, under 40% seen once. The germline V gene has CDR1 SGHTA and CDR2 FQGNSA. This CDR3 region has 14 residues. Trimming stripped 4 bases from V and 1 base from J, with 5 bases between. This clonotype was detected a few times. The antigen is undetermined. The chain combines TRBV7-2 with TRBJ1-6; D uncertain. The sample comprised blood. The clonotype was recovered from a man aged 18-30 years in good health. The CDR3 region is CASSYRSYNSPLHF. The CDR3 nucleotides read TGTGCCAGCAGCTACCGATCCTATAATTCACCCCTCCACTTT.